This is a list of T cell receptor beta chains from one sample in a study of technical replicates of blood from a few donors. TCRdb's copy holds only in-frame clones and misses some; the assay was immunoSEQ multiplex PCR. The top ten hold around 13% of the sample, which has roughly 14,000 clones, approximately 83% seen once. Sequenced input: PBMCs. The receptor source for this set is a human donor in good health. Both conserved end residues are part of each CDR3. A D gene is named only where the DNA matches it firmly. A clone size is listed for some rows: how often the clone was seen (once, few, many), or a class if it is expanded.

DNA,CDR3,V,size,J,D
TGTGCCAGCAGTGACCTTAATAATTCACCCCTCCACTTT,CASSDLNNSPLHF,TRBV6-1,-,TRBJ1-6,-
TGTGCCAGCAGTGTGGAGGGATTCTACGAGCAGTACTTC,CASSVEGFYEQYF,TRBV2,-,TRBJ2-7,-
TGCGCCAGCAGCTTGCTTGCAGGGCCCGAAGAGACCCAGTACTTC,CASSLLAGPEETQYF,TRBV5-1,-,TRBJ2-5,-
TGTGCCTGGATCGGGACAGACAGTTTTGAAGCTTTCTTT,CAWIGTDSFEAFF,TRBV30,few,TRBJ1-1,TRBD1
TGCGCCAGCAGCTTGAGGTCAGGGTTACAAGAGACCCAGTACTTC,CASSLRSGLQETQYF,TRBV5-1,-,TRBJ2-5,-
TGTGCCAGCAGTTACGCGGTGATGGTCGGCTACGAGCAGTACTTC,CASSYAVMVGYEQYF,TRBV6-5,-,TRBJ2-7,-
TGTGCCAGTAGTAGCGCCCCAGGGGGCGGCAATCAGCCCCAGCATTTT,CASSSAPGGGNQPQHF,TRBV19,-,TRBJ1-5,TRBD1
TGCGCCAGCAGCCAAATCGAGGCTGTGGGTACAGGGGATATAAACATTCAGTACTTC,CASSQIEAVGTGDINIQYF,TRBV4-1,-,TRBJ2-4,TRBD1
TGCAGCTTCGAGCCGGGACTAGCGCACAATGAGCAGTTCTTC,CSFEPGLAHNEQFF,TRBV29-1,-,TRBJ2-1,TRBD2
TGTGCCTGGAGTTGGCAGGGCGCTATAGGCAAAAATGAGCAGTTCTTC,CAWSWQGAIGKNEQFF,TRBV30,-,TRBJ2-1,-
TGTGCCAGCAGCTTGGGCATACAACGGGTCACTGGGGCCAACGTCCTGACTTTC,CASSLGIQRVTGANVLTF,TRBV5-8,-,TRBJ2-6,-
TGCAGTGCTTCCGGACAGCAGCAAGCTTTCTTT,CSASGQQQAFF,TRBV20-1,-,TRBJ1-1,-
TGTGCCATCAGTGAGTCGACAGGGCGCAATCAGCCCCAGCATTTT,CAISESTGRNQPQHF,TRBV10-3,-,TRBJ1-5,TRBD1
TGTGCCAGCAGCCTTTCCGGAGATCGCAATCAGCCCCAGCATTTT,CASSLSGDRNQPQHF,TRBV9,-,TRBJ1-5,-
TGTGCCAGCAGTTTAGCGGGAGGGAACAATGAGCAGTTCTTC,CASSLAGGNNEQFF,TRBV6-1,-,TRBJ2-1,TRBD2
TGTGCCAGCAGTGAAGCTAGCGGGAGGATCCAAGAGACCCAGTACTTC,CASSEASGRIQETQYF,TRBV6-1,-,TRBJ2-5,TRBD2
TGTGCCAGCAGCTCCTGGACAGACTACGAGCAGTACTTC,CASSSWTDYEQYF,TRBV7-9,-,TRBJ2-7,-
TGTGCCAGCAGTGAAGACGGAGGTACTAACTATGGCTACACCTTC,CASSEDGGTNYGYTF,TRBV6-1,-,TRBJ1-2,-
TGTGCCAGCAGTTACGCAACAGGGGGCTATGGCTACACCTTC,CASSYATGGYGYTF,TRBV6-6,-,TRBJ1-2,TRBD1
TGCGCCAGCAGCTCCCTCCTAGGGCGGGAAGGAAAGGAGACCCAGTACTTC,CASSSLLGREGKETQYF,TRBV5-1,-,TRBJ2-5,-
TGCGCCAGCAGTGATAGGGCTAGCGGGTCCTTGTGGGTAGAGACCCAGTACTTC,CASSDRASGSLWVETQYF,TRBV10-2,-,TRBJ2-5,TRBD2
TGTGCCAGTCACCGCGGGGGAACGACTAATGAAAAACTGTTTTTT,CASHRGGTTNEKLFF,TRBV19,-,TRBJ1-4,-
TGTGCCAGCAGCTTAGAACAGCTAAGCTCCTACGAGCAGTACTTC,CASSLEQLSSYEQYF,TRBV11-2,-,TRBJ2-7,-
TGTGCCAGCAGTTATTCGGTCAACTCAAACACCGGGGAGCTGTTTTTT,CASSYSVNSNTGELFF,TRBV6-5,-,TRBJ2-2,-
TGCGCCATACAGGACGGATTTACCTACGAGCAGTACTTC,CAIQDGFTYEQYF,TRBV10-2,-,TRBJ2-7,-
TGTGCCAGCAGCGGACTAGCGGGAGGGCCATCGGAGACCCAGTACTTC,CASSGLAGGPSETQYF,TRBV9,-,TRBJ2-5,TRBD2